This record covers a single TCR beta chain. The target antigen is unknown. J gave up 4 bases and V 4 bases, and 14 bases lay outside the gene matches. The CDR3 totals 17 residues. Germline CDR1 is SGHDT and CDR2 is YYEEEE. The assay was immunoSEQ multiplex PCR, and TCRdb's table has in-frame clones only and misses some. The sample lists millions of clones; 95% were seen once. This entry comes from a study of shared clonotypes between healthy human individuals. At the level of the study: Donors consisted of a couple of women and a few men between 18 and 49.

Study conclusions and caveats: Sharing across a handful of donors was seen in around 5% of naive CD4 clonotypes. Few donors limited the genetic and exposure-history diversity represented.

Subsets obtained from CD4+ cells comprised CD45RA+ naive and CD45RA-negative memory cells. Sequencing used naive CD4+ T cells sorted from blood. Noted subset: CD45RA+ positively selected. The J gene is TRBJ2-4, the V gene TRBV5-6, with TRBD2 identical over 7 bases. The source is a man aged 18-30 years in good health. CDR3 sequence: CASSLRSGGGAKNIQYF. In DNA form, the CDR3 reads TGTGCCAGCAGCCTGCGGAGTGGCGGGGGAGCGAAAAACATTCAGTACTTC.